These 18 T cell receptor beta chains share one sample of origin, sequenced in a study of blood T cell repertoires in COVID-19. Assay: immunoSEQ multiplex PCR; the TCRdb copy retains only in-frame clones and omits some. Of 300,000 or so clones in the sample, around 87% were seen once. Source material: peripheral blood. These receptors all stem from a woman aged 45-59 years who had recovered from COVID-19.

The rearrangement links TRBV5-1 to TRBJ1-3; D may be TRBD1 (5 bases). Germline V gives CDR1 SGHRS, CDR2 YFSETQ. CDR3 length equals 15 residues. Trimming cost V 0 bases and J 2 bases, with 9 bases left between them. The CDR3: CASSLAGEAGNTIYF. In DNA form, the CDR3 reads TGCGCCAGCAGCTTGGCGGGGGAGGCTGGAAACACCATATATTTT.

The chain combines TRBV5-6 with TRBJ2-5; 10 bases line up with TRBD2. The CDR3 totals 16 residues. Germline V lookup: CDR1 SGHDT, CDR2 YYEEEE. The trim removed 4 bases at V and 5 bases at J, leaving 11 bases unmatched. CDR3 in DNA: TGTGCCAGCAGCAGGGAGTCTAGCGGGAGTTTCGAGACCCAGTACTTC. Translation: CASSRESSGSFETQYF.

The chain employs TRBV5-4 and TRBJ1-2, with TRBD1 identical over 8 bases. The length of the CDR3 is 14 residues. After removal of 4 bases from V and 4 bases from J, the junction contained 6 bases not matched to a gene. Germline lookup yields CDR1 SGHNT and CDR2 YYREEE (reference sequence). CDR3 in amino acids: CASSIDRGGYGYTF. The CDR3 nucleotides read TGTGCCAGCAGCATCGACAGGGGAGGCTATGGCTACACCTTC.

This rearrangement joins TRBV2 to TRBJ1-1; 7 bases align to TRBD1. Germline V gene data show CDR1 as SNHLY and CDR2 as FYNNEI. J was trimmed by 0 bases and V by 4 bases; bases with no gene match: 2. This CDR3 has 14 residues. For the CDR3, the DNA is TGTGCCAGCAGTGTACAGGGGATGAACACTGAAGCTTTCTTT. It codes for CASSVQGMNTEAFF.

The CDR3 DNA reads as TGCGCCAGCAGAAACCGGGGTTGGGACACTGAAGCTTTCTTT. Its translation: CASRNRGWDTEAFF. The chain joins TRBV10-2 to TRBJ1-1; D call uncertain. The germline V and J ends were trimmed by 6 bases and 3 bases, with 14 bases remaining between them. The CDR3 runs to 14 residues. Germline CDR1 WSHSY, CDR2 SAAADI.

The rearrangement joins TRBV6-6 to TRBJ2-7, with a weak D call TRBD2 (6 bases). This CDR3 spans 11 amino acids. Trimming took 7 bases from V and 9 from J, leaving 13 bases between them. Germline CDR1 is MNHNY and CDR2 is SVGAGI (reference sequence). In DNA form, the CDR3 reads TGTGCCAGCATGGGGGGTGGCTCGCAGTACTTC. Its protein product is CASMGGGSQYF.

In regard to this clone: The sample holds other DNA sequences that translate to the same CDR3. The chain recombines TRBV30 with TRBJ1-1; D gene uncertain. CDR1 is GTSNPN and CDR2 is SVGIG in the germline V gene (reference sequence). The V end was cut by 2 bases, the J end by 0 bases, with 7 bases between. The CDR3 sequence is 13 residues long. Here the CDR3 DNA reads TGTGCCTGGAGTAGGCAGGTGAACACTGAAGCTTTCTTT. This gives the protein CAWSRQVNTEAFF.

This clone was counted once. This CDR3 is CASSTQGQDSPLHF. For the CDR3, the DNA is TGTGCCAGTAGTACACAGGGTCAGGATTCACCCCTCCACTTT. The chain employs TRBV19 and TRBJ1-6, with D perhaps TRBD1 (6 bases). V was shortened by 4 bases and J by 8 bases, with 12 bases between the two germline ends. This CDR3 has 14 residues. Per germline, CDR1 LNHDA and CDR2 SQIVND (reference sequence).

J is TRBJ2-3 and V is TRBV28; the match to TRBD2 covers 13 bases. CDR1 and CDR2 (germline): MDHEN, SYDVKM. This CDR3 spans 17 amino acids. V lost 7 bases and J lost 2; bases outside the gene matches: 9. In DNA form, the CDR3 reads TGTGCCAGCAAGCGTCTGGGACTAGCGGGGATCACAGATACGCAGTATTTT. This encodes CASKRLGLAGITDTQYF.

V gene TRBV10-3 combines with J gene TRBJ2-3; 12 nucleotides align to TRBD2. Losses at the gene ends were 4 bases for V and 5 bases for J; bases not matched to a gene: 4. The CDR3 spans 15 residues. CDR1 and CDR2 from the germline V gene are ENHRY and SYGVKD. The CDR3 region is CAISVPSGRGDTQYF. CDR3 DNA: TGTGCCATCAGTGTCCCTAGCGGGAGGGGAGATACGCAGTATTTT.

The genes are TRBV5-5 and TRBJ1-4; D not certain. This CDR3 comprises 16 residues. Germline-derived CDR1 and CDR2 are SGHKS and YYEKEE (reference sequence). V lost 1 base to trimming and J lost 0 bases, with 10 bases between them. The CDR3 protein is CASSLFLTATNEKLFF. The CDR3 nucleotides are TGTGCCAGCAGCTTGTTCCTCACTGCAACTAATGAAAAACTGTTTTTT.

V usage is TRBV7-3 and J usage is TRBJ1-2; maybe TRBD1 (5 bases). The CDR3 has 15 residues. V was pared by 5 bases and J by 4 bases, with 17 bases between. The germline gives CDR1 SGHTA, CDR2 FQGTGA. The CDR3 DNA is TGTGCCAGCAGCCGAGACAGCCTCGAGTCCTATGGCTACACCTTC. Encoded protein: CASSRDSLESYGYTF.

CDR3 sequence: CARSFSGSTDTQYF. The CDR3 bases are TGTGCCAGAAGCTTCAGTGGTTCCACAGATACGCAGTATTTT. The genes are TRBV7-5 and TRBJ2-3; the tabulated D call, TRBD1, remains unverified against the DNA. TRBV7-5 represents a pseudogene. This CDR3 is built from 14 residues.

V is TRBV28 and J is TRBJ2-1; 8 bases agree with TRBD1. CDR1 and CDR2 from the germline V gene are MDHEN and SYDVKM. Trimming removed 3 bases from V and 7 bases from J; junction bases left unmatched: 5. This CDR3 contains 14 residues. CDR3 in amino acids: CASSFQGARNEQFF. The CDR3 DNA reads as TGTGCCAGCAGTTTCCAGGGGGCCCGAAATGAGCAGTTCTTC.

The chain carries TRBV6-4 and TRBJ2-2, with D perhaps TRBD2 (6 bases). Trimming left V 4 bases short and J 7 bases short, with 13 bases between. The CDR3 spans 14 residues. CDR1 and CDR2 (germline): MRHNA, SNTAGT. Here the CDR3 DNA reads TGTGCCAGCAGTGTGCAGGGAGGCATCGGGGAGCTGTTTTTT. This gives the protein CASSVQGGIGELFF.

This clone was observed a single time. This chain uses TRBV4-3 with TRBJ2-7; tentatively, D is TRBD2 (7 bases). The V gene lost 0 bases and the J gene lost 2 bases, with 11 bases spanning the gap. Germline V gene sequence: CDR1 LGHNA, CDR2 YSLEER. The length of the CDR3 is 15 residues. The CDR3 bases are TGCGCCAGCAGCCAAGATGCGGGGGCCGCCTACGAGCAGTACTTC. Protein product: CASSQDAGAAYEQYF.

CDR3 sequence: CASSPYRSSETQYF. The CDR3, as DNA: TGTGCCAGCAGCCCTTACAGAAGCTCCGAGACCCAGTACTTC. The chain recombines TRBV11-3 with TRBJ2-5; D unclear. CDR3 size: 14 residues. Germline loops: CDR1 SGHNT, CDR2 YENEEA. Deletions cut 5 bases from V and 5 bases from J, with 15 bases between.

Written as DNA, the CDR3 is TGCGCCAGCGGCCGGAGGCCCGGGGTAACCGGGGAGCTGTTTTTT. This translates into CASGRRPGVTGELFF. The chain has TRBV5-1 and TRBJ2-2; a possible D gene is TRBD2 (5 bases). V lost 7 bases, J lost 5 bases, and 18 bases lay in between. The CDR3 covers 15 residues. Germline V gene data show CDR1 as SGHRS and CDR2 as YFSETQ.